The 26 T cell receptor beta chains below come from one sample, sequenced in a study of blood T cell repertoires in COVID-19. Using immunoSEQ multiplex PCR, the repertoire was profiled, and TCRdb retains in-frame clones only, with some absent. Of 40,000 to 55,000 clones in the sample, 80% to 90% were seen once. Sequencing input: peripheral blood. These receptor sequences come from a man between 65 and 79 years old with active COVID-19.

The chain carries TRBV27 and TRBJ2-7; 7 bases line up with TRBD2. The length of the CDR3 is 14 residues. Trimming took 6 bases from V and 3 from J; bases not matched to a gene: 8. The germline V gene encodes CDR1 MNHEY and CDR2 SMNVEV (reference sequence). CDR3 bases: TGTGCCAGCAGACTTTCTAGCGGAAACTACGAGCAGTACTTC. It is translated as CASRLSSGNYEQYF.

The rearrangement uses TRBV7-3 and TRBJ2-1; 9 bases line up with TRBD2. The CDR3 sequence is 14 residues long. J was trimmed by 2 bases and V by 8 bases; bases with no gene match: 4. The germline V gene has CDR1 SGHTA and CDR2 FQGTGA. The DNA for the CDR3 is TGTGCCAGCTCGCTAGCGGGGACCTACAATGAGCAGTTCTTC. This gives the protein CASSLAGTYNEQFF.

The table lists this clone with a few counts. The chain couples TRBV6-2 or TRBV6-3 to TRBJ2-7; TRBD1 is a possible D gene (7 bases). The CDR3 spans 14 residues. Trimming removed 3 bases from V and 3 bases from J, with 12 bases in between. CDR1 and CDR2 (germline): MNHEY, SVGEGT. CDR3: CASSYTRGVYEQYF. CDR3 DNA: TGTGCCAGCAGTTATACCAGGGGGGTCTACGAGCAGTACTTC.

The V gene is TRBV2, the J gene TRBJ1-1; 8 bases are shared with TRBD1. Germline V lookup: CDR1 SNHLY, CDR2 FYNNEI. The CDR3 spans 13 residues. With 6 bases clipped from V and 4 bases from J, the junction kept 4 bases outside the gene matches. CDR3 sequence reads: CASRATGATEAFF. DNA of the CDR3: TGTGCCAGCAGGGCGACAGGGGCCACTGAAGCTTTCTTT.

The J gene is TRBJ2-5, the V gene TRBV5-1, with 9 nucleotides matching TRBD1. The CDR3 runs 16 residues. The V gene end was trimmed by 4 bases and the J gene end by 5 bases; junction bases not matched to a gene: 12. The germline V gene encodes CDR1 SGHRS and CDR2 YFSETQ. CDR3 DNA sequence: TGCGCCAGCAGCCTGGCCGCCGGGACAGGGTACGAGACCCAGTACTTC. It translates to CASSLAAGTGYETQYF.

V usage is TRBV6-2 or TRBV6-3 and J usage is TRBJ2-5; 8 nucleotides line up with TRBD1. Looked up from germline, CDR1 is MNHEY and CDR2 is SVGEGT. CDR3 length equals 17 residues. The ends lost 6 bases at V and 2 bases at J; junction bases unmatched: 14. The CDR3 loop reads CASSQHNDRGGQETQYF. The CDR3 region has the DNA TGTGCCAGCAGCCAACACAATGACAGGGGCGGGCAAGAGACCCAGTACTTC.

The genes are TRBV28 and TRBJ2-1, with 9 bases identical to TRBD2. The CDR3 spans 13 residues. CDR1 is MDHEN and CDR2 is SYDVKM in the germline V gene. Trimming removed 8 bases from V and 7 bases from J; junction bases left unmatched: 6. CDR3: CASSRGGGNEQFF. The CDR3 DNA reads TGTGCCAGCTCGCGGGGGGGAGGAAATGAGCAGTTCTTC.

The V gene is TRBV25-1, the J gene TRBJ2-1; 8 positions match TRBD2. The CDR3 consists of 14 residues. Germline V gene lookup returns CDR1 MGHDK and CDR2 SYGVNS. Trimming removed 4 bases from V and 2 bases from J; junction bases left unmatched: 1. CDR3 DNA: TGTGCCAGCAGTGTCGGGGGGGCCTACAATGAGCAGTTCTTC. Translation: CASSVGGAYNEQFF.

The chain uses TRBV11-3 and TRBJ2-7, with TRBD1 as a possible D gene (5 bases). CDR3 length: 14 residues. Germline V gene lookup returns CDR1 SGHNT and CDR2 YENEEA. V lost 4 bases, J lost 7 bases, and 17 bases lay in between. The CDR3 here is CASSSRQTPEEQYF. The CDR3 coding sequence is TGTGCCAGCAGCTCGCGACAGACGCCTGAGGAGCAGTACTTC.

The gene calls are TRBV5-4 and TRBJ2-2; D might be TRBD2 (6 bases). Germline V gives CDR1 SGHNT, CDR2 YYREEE (reference sequence). V lost 7 bases and J lost 6, with 16 bases in between. The CDR3 length is 14 residues. The CDR3 DNA follows: TGTGCCAGCTCCGGACTACTGGGATCCGGGGAGCTGTTTTTT. Translated, it gives CASSGLLGSGELFF.

This clone has a single count. The chain uses TRBV7-6 and TRBJ2-5; 10 bases are a match to TRBD2. The CDR3 loop spans 16 amino acids. The V and J ends lost 5 bases and 3 bases, in that order; junction bases with no gene match: 9. The V gene's germline CDR1 is SGHVS and CDR2 FNYEAQ. The CDR3: CASSLLNGLAEETQYF. CDR3 DNA: TGTGCCAGCAGCCTCCTTAATGGACTAGCGGAAGAGACCCAGTACTTC. The variable domain in full, with the rest retrieved from reference TRBV7-6 and TRBJ2-5, is GAGVSQSPRYKVTKRGQDVALRCDPISGHVSLYWYRQALGQGPEFLTYFNYEAQQDKSGLPNDRFSAERPEGSISTLTIQRTEQRDSAMYRCASSLLNGLAEETQYFGPGTRLLVL.

The rearrangement links TRBV5-1 to TRBJ1-1, with D maybe TRBD1 (6 bases). Trimming took 0 bases from V and 3 from J, leaving 6 bases between them. CDR1 is SGHRS, CDR2 YFSETQ, per germline. The CDR3 extends over 13 amino acids. For the CDR3, the DNA is TGCGCCAGCAGCTTGGACAGGGACACTGAAGCTTTCTTT. Translated, it gives CASSLDRDTEAFF.

This clone was observed once. The genes are TRBV4-3 and TRBJ2-7, with D tentatively TRBD2 (6 bases). CDR1 is LGHNA, CDR2 YSLEER, per germline. With 1 base removed from V and 4 bases from J, the gap between germline ends came to 14 bases. CDR3 length equals 15 residues. DNA of the CDR3: TGCGCCAGCAGCCAAGTAATAGCGGCTGATTACGAGCAGTACTTC. This translates into CASSQVIAADYEQYF.

The V gene is TRBV11-1, the J gene TRBJ2-2; 7 bases align to TRBD2. Germline CDR1 is SGHAT and CDR2 is FQDESV (reference sequence). V lost 6 bases and J lost 0; bases outside the gene matches: 4. The CDR3 loop spans 15 amino acids. The CDR3 region is CASSSGGPNTGELFF. CDR3 DNA: TGTGCCAGCAGTTCGGGGGGTCCGAACACCGGGGAGCTGTTTTTT. Variable domain in full (rest from reference TRBV11-1 and TRBJ2-2): EAEVAQSPRYKITEKSQAVAFWCDPISGHATLYWYRQILGQGPELLVQFQDESVVDDSQLPKDRFSAERLKGVDSTLKIQPAELGDSAMYLCASSSGGPNTGELFFGEGSRLTVL.

The V gene is TRBV5-1, the J gene TRBJ1-1, with a possible D match to TRBD1 (6 bases). V dropped 6 bases and J dropped 4 bases, with 19 bases sitting between them. This CDR3 region has 15 residues. CDR1 and CDR2 from the germline V gene are SGHRS and YFSETQ. As DNA, the CDR3 is TGCGCCAGCAAGATTTCTGGGGGCATGAGCACTGAAGCTTTCTTT. This encodes CASKISGGMSTEAFF. Using reference TRBV5-1 and TRBJ1-1 for the parts outside the CDR3, the full variable domain is KAGVTQTPRYLIKTRGQQVTLSCSPISGHRSVSWYQQTPGQGLQFLFEYFSETQRNKGNFPGRFSGRQFSNSRSEMNVSTLELGDSALYLCASKISGGMSTEAFFGQGTRLTVV.

The V call is TRBV5-4, the J call TRBJ1-3, with unresolved D. V was clipped by 0 bases and J by 1 base, with 11 bases between them. Germline values: CDR1 SGHNT, CDR2 YYREEE (reference sequence). The CDR3 covers 16 residues. CDR3 sequence reads: CASSLGATVSGNTIYF. The CDR3 coding sequence is TGTGCCAGCAGCTTGGGGGCCACAGTATCTGGAAACACCATATATTTT. Full variable domain (remainder filled in from reference TRBV5-4 and TRBJ1-3): ETGVTQSPTHLIKTRGQQVTLRCSSQSGHNTVSWYQQALGQGPQFIFQYYREEENGRGNFPPRFSGLQFPNYSSELNVNALELDDSALYLCASSLGATVSGNTIYFGEGSWLTVV.

The J gene is TRBJ2-5, the V gene TRBV4-3, with 14 bases lining up with TRBD2. The length of the CDR3 is 18 residues. CDR1 and CDR2 (germline): LGHNA, YSLEER. J gave up 0 bases and V 0 bases, and 3 bases lay outside the gene matches. As DNA, the CDR3 is TGCGCCAGCAGCCAAGACGGGACTAGCGGGGGCAACCAAGAGACCCAGTACTTC. Encoded protein: CASSQDGTSGGNQETQYF.

The rearrangement uses TRBV28 and TRBJ1-4; D gene unclear. The CDR3 totals 16 residues. The germline CDR1 and CDR2 sequences are MDHEN and SYDVKM. V dropped 7 bases and J dropped 8 bases, with 23 bases sitting between them. The CDR3: CASKTLAFDAGEKLFF. The CDR3 nucleotides are TGTGCCAGCAAAACGTTGGCTTTCGATGCGGGAGAAAAACTGTTTTTT.

The V call is TRBV10-1, the J call TRBJ2-3, with 9 bases that match TRBD2. CDR3 length: 15 residues. Germline CDR1 and CDR2: WNHNN and SYGVQD (reference sequence). V lost 3 bases to trimming and J lost 2 bases; unmatched junction nucleotides: 3. For the CDR3, the DNA is TGCGCCAGCAGTGATTTAGCGGGGGCCACAGATACGCAGTATTTT. Translation: CASSDLAGATDTQYF.

The rearrangement links TRBV19 to TRBJ1-5, with TRBD1 as a possible D gene (5 bases). Trimming took off 3 bases at V and 7 bases at J, with 10 bases between the two ends. The CDR3 spans 13 residues. CDR1 and CDR2 from the germline V gene are LNHDA and SQIVND (reference sequence). The CDR3 reads CASSIQGQQPQHF. CDR3 DNA sequence: TGTGCCAGTAGTATCCAGGGTCAGCAGCCCCAGCATTTT.

This clone is a singleton in its sample. The rearrangement uses TRBV5-4 and TRBJ2-5, with 12 bases aligning to TRBD2. CDR1 and CDR2 from the germline V gene are SGHNT and YYREEE (reference sequence). J gave up 3 bases and V 3 bases, and 6 bases lay outside the gene matches. This CDR3 spans 16 amino acids. The CDR3, as DNA: TGTGCCAGCAGCTCCCGGCTAGCGGGGGGGGAAGAGACCCAGTACTTC. This encodes CASSSRLAGGEETQYF.

Comment on this clone: The sample contains more than one DNA sequence encoding this CDR3. This rearrangement joins TRBV10-2 to TRBJ1-5; perhaps TRBD1 as D (6 bases). With 4 bases removed from V and 7 bases from J, the gap between germline ends came to 11 bases. CDR3 length: 13 residues. Germline CDR1 reads WSHSY; CDR2 reads SAAADI. The CDR3 reads CASSGTGNQPQHF. CDR3 bases: TGCGCCAGCAGTGGAACAGGGAACCAGCCCCAGCATTTT.

The chain recombines TRBV21-1 with TRBJ1-5; the table's D call, TRBD1, has no DNA check behind it. TRBV21-1 is a documented pseudogene. The CDR3 is made up of 20 amino acids. CDR3 sequence reads: CASSKGDQGTGFYSNQPQHF. The CDR3, as DNA: TGTGCCAGCAGCAAAGGAGATCAGGGGACAGGTTTCTATAGCAATCAGCCCCAGCATTTT.

The chain links TRBV7-8 to TRBJ2-4, with 9 bases matching TRBD1. V dropped 5 bases and J dropped 5; count of bases not matched to a gene: 10. In germline, CDR1 is SGHVS, CDR2 FQNEAQ. The CDR3 has 16 amino acids. The CDR3 is CASSPGTGIFQNIQYF. In nucleotides, the CDR3 is TGTGCCAGCAGCCCCGGGACAGGGATATTCCAAAACATTCAGTACTTC. Together with reference TRBV7-8 and TRBJ2-4, the CDR3 gives the full variable domain: GAGVSQSPRYKVAKRGQDVALRCDPISGHVSLFWYQQALGQGPEFLTYFQNEAQLDKSGLPSDRFFAERPEGSVSTLKIQRTQQEDSAVYLCASSPGTGIFQNIQYFGAGTRLSVL.

There are a few counts of this clone. V usage is TRBV5-4 and J usage is TRBJ2-5; 12 nucleotides line up with TRBD2. Per the germline V gene, CDR1 is SGHNT and CDR2 is YYREEE (reference sequence). The CDR3 loop spans 16 amino acids. V shed 0 bases, J shed 3 bases, and the junction held 3 bases outside the gene matches. CDR3 bases: TGTGCCAGCAGCTTGGCTACTAGCGGGGGGAAAGAGACCCAGTACTTC. Protein product: CASSLATSGGKETQYF.

This chain uses TRBV3-1 (or the pseudogene TRBV3-2) with TRBJ2-5, with 8 bases that match TRBD2. Trimming took 4 bases from V and 3 from J; bases not matched to a gene: 1. The CDR3 consists of 13 residues. Germline V lookup: CDR1 LGHDT, CDR2 YNNKEL (reference sequence). CDR3 sequence: CASSPGLEETQYF. In nucleotides, the CDR3 is TGTGCCAGCAGCCCGGGACTAGAAGAGACCCAGTACTTC.